Reported below is one TCR beta chain. Antigen specificity is unknown. The sample belongs to a study of cytomegalovirus exposure and HLA in healthy donors. Study-level findings and limits: Generally TCR sequences proved uncommon, though certain public TCRs appeared in numerous donors.

Primers: 60 Vbeta forward and 13 Jbeta reverse. The assay was immunoSEQ multiplex PCR, and TCRdb's table has in-frame clones only and misses some. The table shows approximately 92,000 clones, with roughly 80% occurring only once. The germline gives CDR1 GTSNPN, CDR2 SVGIG (reference sequence). The CDR3 has 11 residues. The sample was PBMCs. J is TRBJ2-1 and V is TRBV30, with D perhaps matching TRBD2 (5 bases). The origin of this receptor is a girl aged 2-9 years in good health and CMV-seropositive. This CDR3 is CGAGSYNEQFF. As DNA, the CDR3 is TGTGGGGCGGGCTCCTACAATGAGCAGTTCTTC.